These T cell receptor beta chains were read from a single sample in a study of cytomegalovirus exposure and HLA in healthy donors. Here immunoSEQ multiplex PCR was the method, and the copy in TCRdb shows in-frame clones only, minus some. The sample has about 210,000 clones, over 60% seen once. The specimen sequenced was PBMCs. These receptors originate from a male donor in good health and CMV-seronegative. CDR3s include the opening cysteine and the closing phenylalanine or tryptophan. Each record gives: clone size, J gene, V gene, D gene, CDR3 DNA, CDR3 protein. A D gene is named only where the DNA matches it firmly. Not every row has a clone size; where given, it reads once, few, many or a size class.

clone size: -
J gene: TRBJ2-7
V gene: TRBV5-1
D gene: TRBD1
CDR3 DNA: TGCGCCAGCAGCTCGCGGGACAGGACCTACGAGCAGTACTTC
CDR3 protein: CASSSRDRTYEQYF

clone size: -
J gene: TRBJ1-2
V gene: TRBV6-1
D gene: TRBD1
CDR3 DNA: TGTGCCAGCGCTATGAAAGACAGGGTTGGCTACACCTTC
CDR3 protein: CASAMKDRVGYTF

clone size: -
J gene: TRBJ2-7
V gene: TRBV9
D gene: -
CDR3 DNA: TGTGCCAGCAGCGTAGCAATAGTGGACGAGCAGTACTTC
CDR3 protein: CASSVAIVDEQYF

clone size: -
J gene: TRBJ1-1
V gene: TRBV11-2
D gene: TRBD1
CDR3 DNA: TGTGCCAGCAGCCCCGGACAGGGTATTCAGAGGAGCGCTGAAGCTTTCTTT
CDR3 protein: CASSPGQGIQRSAEAFF

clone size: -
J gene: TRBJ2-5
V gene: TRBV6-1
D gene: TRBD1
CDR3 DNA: TGTGCCAGCAGTGAAGCGACAGGGAAGGAAGAGACCCAGTACTTC
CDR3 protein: CASSEATGKEETQYF

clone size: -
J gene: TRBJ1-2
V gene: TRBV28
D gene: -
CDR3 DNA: TGTGCCAGCAGTTTAAGGCCACAGGGAAACTATGGCTACACCTTC
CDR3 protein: CASSLRPQGNYGYTF

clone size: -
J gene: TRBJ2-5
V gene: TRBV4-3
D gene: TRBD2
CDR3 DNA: TGCGCCAGCAGCCGTTTGTGGGCGGGAGTGGAGACCCAGTACTTC
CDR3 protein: CASSRLWAGVETQYF

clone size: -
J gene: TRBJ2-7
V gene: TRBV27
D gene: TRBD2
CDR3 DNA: TGTGCCAGCAGCCCTAGCGGGAGTATATACGAGCAGTACTTC
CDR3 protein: CASSPSGSIYEQYF

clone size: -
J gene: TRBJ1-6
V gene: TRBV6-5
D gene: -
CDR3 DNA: TGTGCCAGCAGTTACTCGCGGGGAGGAAATTCACCCCTCCACTTT
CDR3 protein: CASSYSRGGNSPLHF

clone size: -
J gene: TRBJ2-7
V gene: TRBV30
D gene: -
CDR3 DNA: TGTGCCTGGAGCAACAGGGCCGAGCAGTACTTC
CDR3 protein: CAWSNRAEQYF

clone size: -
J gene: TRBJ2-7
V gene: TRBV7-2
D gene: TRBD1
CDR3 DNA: TGTGCCAGCAGCTCGACCTCGGGGACAGGGAGTTACGAGCAGTACTTC
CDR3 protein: CASSSTSGTGSYEQYF

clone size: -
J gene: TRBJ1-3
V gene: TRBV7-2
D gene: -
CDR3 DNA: TGTGCCAGCAGCTTACGGGGTGACACCATATATTTT
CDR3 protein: CASSLRGDTIYF

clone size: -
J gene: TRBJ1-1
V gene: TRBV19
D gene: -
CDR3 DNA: TGTGCCAGTAGCCAACCCGGATCAGGAATTTCTGAAGCTTTCTTT
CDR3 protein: CASSQPGSGISEAFF

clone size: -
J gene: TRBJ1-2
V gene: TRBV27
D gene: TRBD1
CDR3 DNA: TGTGCCAGCAGAGACGGGACAGGGGGAGGATATGGCTACACCTTC
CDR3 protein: CASRDGTGGGYGYTF

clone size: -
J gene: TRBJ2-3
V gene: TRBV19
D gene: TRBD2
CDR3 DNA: TGTGCCAGTAGGAGAGCGGGGGTCCCAGATACGCAGTATTTT
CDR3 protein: CASRRAGVPDTQYF

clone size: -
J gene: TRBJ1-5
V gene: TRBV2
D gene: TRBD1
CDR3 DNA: TGTGCCAGCAGAGGAGACAGGGCCCTCAGCAATCAGCCCCAGCATTTT
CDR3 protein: CASRGDRALSNQPQHF

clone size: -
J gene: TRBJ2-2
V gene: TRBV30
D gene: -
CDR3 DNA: TGTGCCTGGATTCGTATAAACACCCGGGCCGGGGAGCTGTTTTTT
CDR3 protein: CAWIRINTRAGELFF

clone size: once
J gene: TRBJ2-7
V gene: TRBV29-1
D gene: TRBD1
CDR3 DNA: TGCAGCGTCCGTGGCGGACAGGGTGGAGTTTACGAGCAGTACTTC
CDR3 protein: CSVRGGQGGVYEQYF

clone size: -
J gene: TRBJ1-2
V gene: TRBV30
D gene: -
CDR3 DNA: TGTGCCTGGAGTTTGGGAGCTAACTATGGCTACACCTTC
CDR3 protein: CAWSLGANYGYTF

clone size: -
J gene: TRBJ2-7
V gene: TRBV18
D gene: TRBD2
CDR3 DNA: TGTGCCAGCTCAAGCGGGACTCCCGTCGGCGAGCAGTACTTC
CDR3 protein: CASSSGTPVGEQYF

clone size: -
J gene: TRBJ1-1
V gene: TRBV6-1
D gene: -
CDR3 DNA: TGTGCCAGCAGTCCACTACAGGGATTGAACACTGAAGCTTTCTTT
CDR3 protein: CASSPLQGLNTEAFF

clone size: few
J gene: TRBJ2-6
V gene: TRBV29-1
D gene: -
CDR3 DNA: TGCAGCGTTGAAGACGGGGGAGGCCCCTCTGGGGCCAACGTCCTGACTTTC
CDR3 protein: CSVEDGGGPSGANVLTF

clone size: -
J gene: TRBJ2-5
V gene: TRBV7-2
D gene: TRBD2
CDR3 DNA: TGTGCCAGCAGCCCTCGACTAGCGCGGAACCTTGAAGAGACCCAGTACTTC
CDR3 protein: CASSPRLARNLEETQYF

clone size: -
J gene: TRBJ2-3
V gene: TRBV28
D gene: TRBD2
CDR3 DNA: TGTGCCAGCAGTTTTAGCCTAGCGGGAGATACAGATACGCAGTATTTT
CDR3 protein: CASSFSLAGDTDTQYF

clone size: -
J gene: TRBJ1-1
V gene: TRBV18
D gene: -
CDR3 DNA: TGTGCCAGCTCACCACGCGGGCCGGGTGACACTGAAGCTTTCTTT
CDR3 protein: CASSPRGPGDTEAFF

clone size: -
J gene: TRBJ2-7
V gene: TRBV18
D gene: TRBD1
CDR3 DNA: TGTGCCAGCTCACCACCGTCCGGGACAGGAGGCTACGAGCAGTACTTC
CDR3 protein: CASSPPSGTGGYEQYF

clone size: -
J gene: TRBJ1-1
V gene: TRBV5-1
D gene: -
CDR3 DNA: TGCGCCAGCAGCTTGGTTCGGGGTTTAGGGACTGAAGCTTTCTTT
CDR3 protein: CASSLVRGLGTEAFF

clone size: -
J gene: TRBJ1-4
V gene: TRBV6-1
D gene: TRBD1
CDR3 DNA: TGTGCCAGCAGACTCGACAGGGGGCTGTATGAAAAACTGTTTTTT
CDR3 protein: CASRLDRGLYEKLFF